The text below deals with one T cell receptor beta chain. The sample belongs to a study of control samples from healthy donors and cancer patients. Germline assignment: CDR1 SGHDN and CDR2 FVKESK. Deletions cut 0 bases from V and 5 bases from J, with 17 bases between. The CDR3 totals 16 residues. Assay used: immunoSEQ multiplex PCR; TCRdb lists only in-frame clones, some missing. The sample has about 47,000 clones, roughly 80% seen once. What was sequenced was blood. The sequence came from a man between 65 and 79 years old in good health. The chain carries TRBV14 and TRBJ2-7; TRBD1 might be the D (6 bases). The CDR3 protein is CASSQEGSPGVHEQYF. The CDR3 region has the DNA TGTGCCAGCAGCCAAGAAGGGTCCCCAGGGGTCCACGAGCAGTACTTC.